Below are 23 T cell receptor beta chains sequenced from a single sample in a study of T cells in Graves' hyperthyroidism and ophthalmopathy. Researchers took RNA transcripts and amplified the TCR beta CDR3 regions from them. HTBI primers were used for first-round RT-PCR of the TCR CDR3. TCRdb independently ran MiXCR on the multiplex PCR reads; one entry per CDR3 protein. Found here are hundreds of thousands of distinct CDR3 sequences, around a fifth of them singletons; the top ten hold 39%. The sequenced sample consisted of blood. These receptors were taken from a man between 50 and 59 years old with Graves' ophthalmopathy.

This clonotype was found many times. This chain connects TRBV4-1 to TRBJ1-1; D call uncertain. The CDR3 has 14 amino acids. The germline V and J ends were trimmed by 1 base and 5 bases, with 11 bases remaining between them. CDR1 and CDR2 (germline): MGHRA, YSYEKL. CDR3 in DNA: TGCGCCAGCAGCCAAGGACGGGGAGAGACTGAAGCTTTCTTT. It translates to CASSQGRGETEAFF.

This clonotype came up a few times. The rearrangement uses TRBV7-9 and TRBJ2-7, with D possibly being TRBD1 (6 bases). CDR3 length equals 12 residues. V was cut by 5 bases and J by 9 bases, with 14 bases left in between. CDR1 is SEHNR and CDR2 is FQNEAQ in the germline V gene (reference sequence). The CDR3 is CASSLWGTWQYF. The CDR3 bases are TGTGCCAGCAGCCTTTGGGGGACATGGCAGTACTTC.

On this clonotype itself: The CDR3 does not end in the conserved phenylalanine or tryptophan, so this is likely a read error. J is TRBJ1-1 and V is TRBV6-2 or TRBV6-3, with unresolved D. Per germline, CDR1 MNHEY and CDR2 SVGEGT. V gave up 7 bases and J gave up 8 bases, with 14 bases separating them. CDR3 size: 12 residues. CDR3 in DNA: TGTGCCAGCACGGAAGGCGGGTTGGAAGCTTTCCTT. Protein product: CASTEGGLEAFL.

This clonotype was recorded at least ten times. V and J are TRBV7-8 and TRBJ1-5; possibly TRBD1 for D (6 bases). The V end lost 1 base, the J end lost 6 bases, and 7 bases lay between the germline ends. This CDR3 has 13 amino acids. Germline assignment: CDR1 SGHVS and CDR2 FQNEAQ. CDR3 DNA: TGTGCCAGCAGCTTAGGGGGGCCTCAGCCCCAGCATTTT. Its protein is CASSLGGPQPQHF.

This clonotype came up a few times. CDR3 region: CASNRQGNQPQHF. Written as DNA, the CDR3 is TGTGCCAGCAATAGACAGGGGAATCAGCCCCAGCATTTT. The V gene is TRBV12-3 or TRBV12-4, the J gene TRBJ1-5, with 8 bases that match TRBD1. The CDR3 totals 13 residues. J gave up 4 bases and V 7 bases, and 3 bases lay outside the gene matches.

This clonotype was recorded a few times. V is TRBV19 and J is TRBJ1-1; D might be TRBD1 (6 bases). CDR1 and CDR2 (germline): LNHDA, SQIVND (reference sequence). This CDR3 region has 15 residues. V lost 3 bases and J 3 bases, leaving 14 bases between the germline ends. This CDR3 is CASSINGGADTEAFF. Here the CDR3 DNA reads TGTGCCAGTAGTATTAATGGGGGCGCGGACACTGAAGCTTTCTTT.

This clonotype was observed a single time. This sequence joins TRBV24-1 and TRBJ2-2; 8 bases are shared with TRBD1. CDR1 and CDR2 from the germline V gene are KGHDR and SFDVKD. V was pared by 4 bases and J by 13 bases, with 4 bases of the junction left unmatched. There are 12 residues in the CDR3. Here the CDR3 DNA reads TGTGCCACCAGTGACCCCAGGGGGCGGCTGTTTTTT. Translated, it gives CATSDPRGRLFF.

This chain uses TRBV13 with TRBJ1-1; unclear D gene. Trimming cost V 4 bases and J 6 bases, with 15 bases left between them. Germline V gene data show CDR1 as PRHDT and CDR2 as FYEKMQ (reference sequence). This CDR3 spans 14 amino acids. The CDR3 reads CASSYSLNGPEAFF. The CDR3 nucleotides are TGTGCCAGCAGCTATTCACTCAACGGTCCTGAAGCTTTCTTT.

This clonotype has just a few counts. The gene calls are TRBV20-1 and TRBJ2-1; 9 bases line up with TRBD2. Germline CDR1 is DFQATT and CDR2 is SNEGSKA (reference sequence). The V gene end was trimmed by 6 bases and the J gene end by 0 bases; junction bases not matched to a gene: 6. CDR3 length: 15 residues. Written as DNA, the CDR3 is TGCAGTGCCGAGGGACTAGCAACCTCCTACAATGAGCAGTTCTTC. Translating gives CSAEGLATSYNEQFF.

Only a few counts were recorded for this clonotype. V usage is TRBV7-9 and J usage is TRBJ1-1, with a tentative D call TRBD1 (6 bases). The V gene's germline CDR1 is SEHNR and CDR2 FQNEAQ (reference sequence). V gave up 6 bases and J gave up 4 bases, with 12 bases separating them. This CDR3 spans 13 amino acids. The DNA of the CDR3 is TGTGCCAGCAGTCCACAGGGACTCACTGAAGCTTTCTTT. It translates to CASSPQGLTEAFF.

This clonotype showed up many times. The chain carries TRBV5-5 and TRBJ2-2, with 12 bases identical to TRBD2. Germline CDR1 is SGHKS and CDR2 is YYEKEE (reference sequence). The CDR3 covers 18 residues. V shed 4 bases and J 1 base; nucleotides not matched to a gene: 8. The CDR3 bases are TGTGCCAGCAGCCGGACCGGGACTAGCGGGCGGAACACCGGGGAGCTGTTTTTT. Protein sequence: CASSRTGTSGRNTGELFF.

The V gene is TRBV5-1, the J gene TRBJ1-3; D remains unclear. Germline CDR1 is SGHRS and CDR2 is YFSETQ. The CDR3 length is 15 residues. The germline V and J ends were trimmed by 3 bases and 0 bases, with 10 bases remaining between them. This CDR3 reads CASSSDGRSGNTIYF. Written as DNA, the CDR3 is TGCGCCAGCAGCTCGGACGGTCGCTCTGGAAACACCATATATTTT.

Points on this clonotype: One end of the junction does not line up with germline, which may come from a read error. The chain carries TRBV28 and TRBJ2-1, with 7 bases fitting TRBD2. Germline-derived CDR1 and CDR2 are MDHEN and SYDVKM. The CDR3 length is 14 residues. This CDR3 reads CASSPPTSAGAQCF. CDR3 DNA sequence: TGTGCCAGCAGTCCCCCAACTAGCGCTGGAGCGCAGTGCTTC.

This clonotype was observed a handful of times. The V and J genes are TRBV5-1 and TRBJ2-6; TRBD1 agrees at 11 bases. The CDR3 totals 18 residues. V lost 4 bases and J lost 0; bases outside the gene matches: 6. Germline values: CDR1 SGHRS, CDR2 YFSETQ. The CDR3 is CASSPAGTGGSGANVLTF. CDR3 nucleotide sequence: TGCGCCAGCAGCCCGGCCGGGACAGGGGGCTCTGGGGCCAACGTCCTGACTTTC. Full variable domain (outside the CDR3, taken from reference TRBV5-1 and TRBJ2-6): KAGVTQTPRYLIKTRGQQVTLSCSPISGHRSVSWYQQTPGQGLQFLFEYFSETQRNKGNFPGRFSGRQFSNSRSEMNVSTLELGDSALYLCASSPAGTGGSGANVLTFGAGSRLTVL.

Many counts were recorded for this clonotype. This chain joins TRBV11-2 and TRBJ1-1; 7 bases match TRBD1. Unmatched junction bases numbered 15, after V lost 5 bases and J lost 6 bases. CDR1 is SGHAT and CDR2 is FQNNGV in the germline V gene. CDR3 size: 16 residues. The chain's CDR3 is CASSIRTGMAHSEAFF. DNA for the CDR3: TGTGCCAGCAGCATCCGGACAGGCATGGCTCACTCTGAAGCTTTCTTT.

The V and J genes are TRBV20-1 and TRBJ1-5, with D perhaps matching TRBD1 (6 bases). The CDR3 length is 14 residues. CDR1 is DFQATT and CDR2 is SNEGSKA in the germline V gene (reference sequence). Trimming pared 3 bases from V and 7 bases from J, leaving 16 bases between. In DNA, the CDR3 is TGCAGTGCTAGGACTACAGGGTGGGGGCAGCCCCAGCATTTT. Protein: CSARTTGWGQPQHF.

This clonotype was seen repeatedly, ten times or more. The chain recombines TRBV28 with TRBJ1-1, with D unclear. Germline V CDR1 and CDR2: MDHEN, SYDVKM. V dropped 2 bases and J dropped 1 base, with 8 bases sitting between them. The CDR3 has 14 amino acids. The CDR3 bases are TGTGCCAGCAGTTTAATTTCGGCGAACACTGAAGCTTTCTTT. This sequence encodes CASSLISANTEAFF.

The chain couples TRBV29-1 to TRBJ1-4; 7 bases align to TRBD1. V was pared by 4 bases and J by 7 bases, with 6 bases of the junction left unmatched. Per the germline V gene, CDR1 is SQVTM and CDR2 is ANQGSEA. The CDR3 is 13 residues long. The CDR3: CSVAGGVGEKLFF. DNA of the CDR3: TGCAGCGTTGCAGGGGGGGTCGGTGAAAAACTGTTTTTT.

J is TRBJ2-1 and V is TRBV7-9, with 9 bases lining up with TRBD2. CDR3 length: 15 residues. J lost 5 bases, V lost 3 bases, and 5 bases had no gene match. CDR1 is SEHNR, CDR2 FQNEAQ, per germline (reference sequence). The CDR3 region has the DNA TGTGCCAGCAGCTTTAGCGGGAGCGGGGACAATGAGCAGTTCTTC. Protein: CASSFSGSGDNEQFF.

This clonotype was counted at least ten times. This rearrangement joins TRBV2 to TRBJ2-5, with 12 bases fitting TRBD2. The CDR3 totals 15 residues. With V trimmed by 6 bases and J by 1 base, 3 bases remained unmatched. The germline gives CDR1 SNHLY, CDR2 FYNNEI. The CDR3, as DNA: TGTGCCAGCAGCCAGACTAGCGGGAGCCAAGAGACCCAGTACTTC. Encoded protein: CASSQTSGSQETQYF.

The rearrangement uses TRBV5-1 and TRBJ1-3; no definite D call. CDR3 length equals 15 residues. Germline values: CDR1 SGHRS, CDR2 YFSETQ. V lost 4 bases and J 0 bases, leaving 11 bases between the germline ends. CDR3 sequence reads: CASSLDGTSGNTIYF. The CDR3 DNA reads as TGCGCCAGCAGCCTGGACGGAACCTCTGGAAACACCATATATTTT.

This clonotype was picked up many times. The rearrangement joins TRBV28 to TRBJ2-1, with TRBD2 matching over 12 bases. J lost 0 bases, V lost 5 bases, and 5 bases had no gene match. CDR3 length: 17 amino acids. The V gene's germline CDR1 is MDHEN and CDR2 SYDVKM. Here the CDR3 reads CASSLTSGSGSYNEQFF. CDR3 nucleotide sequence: TGTGCCAGCAGTCTGACTAGCGGGAGCGGCTCCTACAATGAGCAGTTCTTC.

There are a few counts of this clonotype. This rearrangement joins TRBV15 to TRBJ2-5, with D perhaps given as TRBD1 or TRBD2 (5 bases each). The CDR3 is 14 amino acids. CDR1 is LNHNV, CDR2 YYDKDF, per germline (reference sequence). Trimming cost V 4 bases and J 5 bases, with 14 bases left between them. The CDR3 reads CATSKGRNEETQYF. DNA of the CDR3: TGTGCCACCAGCAAGGGACGGAATGAGGAGACCCAGTACTTC.